This entry lists 16 T cell receptor beta chains sequenced from one sample in a study of blood T cell repertoires in COVID-19. The protocol was immunoSEQ multiplex PCR, while the TCRdb copy is restricted to in-frame clones and leaves out a portion. This table holds about 200,000 clones, around 87% found once. The sequenced sample consisted of peripheral blood. The source of these receptors is a man aged 55 to 70 with acute or convalescent COVID-19.

This clone was counted once. The chain employs TRBV10-3 and TRBJ2-7, with D possibly being TRBD2 (5 bases). Germline V CDR1 and CDR2: ENHRY, SYGVKD. The CDR3 runs 12 residues. V was cut by 6 bases and J by 3 bases, with 9 bases left in between. The CDR3, as DNA: TGTGCCATCAGCGTGGCGGGCTACGAGCAGTACTTC. Its translation is CAISVAGYEQYF.

The DNA of the CDR3 is TGCGCCAGCAGCTTAGAGACCGGACTAGCGGGGGGCACAGATACGCAGTATTTT. It is translated as CASSLETGLAGGTDTQYF. J is TRBJ2-3 and V is TRBV5-1; TRBD2 matches at 13 bases. The CDR3 consists of 18 residues. V shed 2 bases, J shed 1 base, and the junction held 7 bases outside the gene matches. Germline values: CDR1 SGHRS, CDR2 YFSETQ.

The chain joins TRBV28 to TRBJ2-7; D may be TRBD2 (5 bases). The V and J ends lost 2 bases and 3 bases respectively, with 14 bases between them. Looked up from germline, CDR1 is MDHEN and CDR2 is SYDVKM. This CDR3 contains 15 residues. CDR3 nucleotide sequence: TGTGCCAGCAGTTTAGGCGGAGGCAAAAACTACGAGCAGTACTTC. It encodes CASSLGGGKNYEQYF. The full variable domain, rest sourced from reference TRBV28 and TRBJ2-7, is DVKVTQSSRYLVKRTGEKVFLECVQDMDHENMFWYRQDPGLGLRLIYFSYDVKMKEKGDIPEGYSVSREKKERFSLILESASTNQTSMYLCASSLGGGKNYEQYFGPGTRLTVT.

The V and J genes are TRBV15 and TRBJ1-6; D gene unclear. The V end was cut by 5 bases, the J end by 4 bases, with 9 bases between. The CDR3 contains 14 residues. Germline-derived CDR1 and CDR2 are LNHNV and YYDKDF (reference sequence). CDR3 in amino acids: CATSLTEYNSPLHF. The CDR3 nucleotides are TGTGCCACCAGCCTTACAGAGTATAATTCACCCCTCCACTTT.

The rearrangement joins TRBV2 to TRBJ2-7, with 8 nucleotides matching TRBD2. The ends lost 5 bases at V and 1 base at J; junction bases unmatched: 7. The CDR3 covers 15 residues. Germline V gives CDR1 SNHLY, CDR2 FYNNEI. The CDR3 sequence: CASSPGGGPSYEQYF. The CDR3 bases are TGTGCCAGCAGTCCGGGCGGGGGGCCATCCTACGAGCAGTACTTC.

The rearrangement links TRBV2 to TRBJ2-4; D is ambiguous. The CDR3 sequence is 15 residues long. The V end lost 0 bases, the J end lost 1 base, and 7 bases lay between the germline ends. CDR1 SNHLY and CDR2 FYNNEI come from the germline V gene. CDR3 sequence reads: CASSEARRAKNIQYF. The CDR3 DNA is TGTGCCAGCAGTGAAGCGCGGCGGGCCAAAAACATTCAGTACTTC. The whole variable domain, filled in from reference TRBV2 and TRBJ2-4, reads EPEVTQTPSHQVTQMGQEVILRCVPISNHLYFYWYRQILGQKVEFLVSFYNNEISEKSEIFDDQFSVERPDGSNFTLKIRSTKLEDSAMYFCASSEARRAKNIQYFGAGTRLSVL.

The chain has TRBV29-1 and TRBJ2-2, with TRBD1 matching 10 bases. This CDR3 is built from 15 residues. V gave up 1 base and J gave up 5 bases; unmatched junction bases: 4. Germline V gene sequence: CDR1 SQVTM, CDR2 ANQGSEA. The CDR3 DNA sequence: TGCAGCGTTGAAGCGACAGGGGGCCGGACCGGGGAGCTGTTTTTT. Translating it yields CSVEATGGRTGELFF.

The rearrangement uses TRBV11-2 and TRBJ2-3; a possible D gene is TRBD2 (7 bases). From germline, CDR1 is SGHAT and CDR2 FQNNGV. The CDR3 consists of 16 residues. Deletions cut 3 bases from V and 6 bases from J, with 19 bases between. The CDR3 nucleotides are TGTGCCAGCAGCTTGGCGGGGGCCCTACGGGAGGATACGCAGTATTTT. This encodes CASSLAGALREDTQYF.

The chain links TRBV3-1 (or the pseudogene TRBV3-2) to TRBJ2-7; perhaps TRBD1 as D (5 bases). In germline, CDR1 is LGHDT, CDR2 YNNKEL (reference sequence). This CDR3 is 12 amino acids long. Trimming cost V 1 base and J 6 bases, with 7 bases left between them. As DNA, the CDR3 is TGTGCCAGCAGCCAAGGGGGCCTCGAGCAGTACTTC. Translating it yields CASSQGGLEQYF.

Only a few counts were recorded for this clone. J is TRBJ1-5 and V is TRBV6-2 or TRBV6-3; D might be TRBD1 (5 bases). CDR3 length equals 19 residues. Germline-derived CDR1 and CDR2 are MNHEY and SVGEGT. Trimming removed 3 bases from V and 2 bases from J, with 23 bases in between. For the CDR3, the DNA is TGTGCCAGCAGTTATAAGCGGGGCAGGGCCAACGAGGGCAATCAGCCCCAGCATTTT. Its protein product is CASSYKRGRANEGNQPQHF.

The chain carries TRBV14 and TRBJ2-3, with D possibly being TRBD2 (6 bases). This CDR3 comprises 14 residues. CDR1 SGHDN and CDR2 FVKESK come from the germline V gene. Trimming took 4 bases from V and 2 from J, leaving 10 bases between them. The chain's CDR3 is CASSPGLPTDTQYF. In nucleotides, the CDR3 is TGTGCCAGCAGCCCGGGACTCCCCACAGATACGCAGTATTTT.

The chain joins TRBV27 to TRBJ1-6, with TRBD1 matching 7 bases. Germline CDR1 MNHEY, CDR2 SMNVEV (reference sequence). This CDR3 contains 14 residues. Trimming cost V 2 bases and J 10 bases; bases outside gene matches: 5. CDR3 nucleotide sequence: TGTGCCAGCAGTTTAGGAGGGGGCCGGTCACCCCTCCACTTT. Translated: CASSLGGGRSPLHF.

This sequence joins TRBV4-2 and TRBJ2-7; no definite D call. CDR1 and CDR2 (germline): LGHNA, YNFKEQ. The ends were cut back, 0 bases at V and 4 bases at J, with 13 bases in the middle. The CDR3 is made up of 15 amino acids. CDR3 sequence (DNA): TGTGCCAGCAGCCAAGAAACACCTGGGCCATACGAGCAGTACTTC. It encodes CASSQETPGPYEQYF.

The J gene is TRBJ2-2, the V gene TRBV7-3; 8 positions match TRBD2. Germline lookup yields CDR1 SGHTA and CDR2 FQGTGA. The CDR3 consists of 15 residues. V lost 5 bases, J lost 0 bases, and 2 bases stayed unmatched. The CDR3 nucleotides read TGTGCCAGCAGCCCGGGACTAGCGAACACCGGGGAGCTGTTTTTT. This translates into CASSPGLANTGELFF.

In its sample, this clone was seen once. The chain joins TRBV7-8 to TRBJ1-1; maybe TRBD1 (6 bases). V lost 5 bases and J lost 1, with 14 bases in between. This CDR3 has 15 residues. CDR1 SGHVS and CDR2 FQNEAQ come from the germline V gene. CDR3 amino acids: CASSPSTGQNTEAFF. DNA of the CDR3: TGTGCCAGCAGCCCGTCGACAGGTCAGAACACTGAAGCTTTCTTT.

The V call is TRBV11-2, the J call TRBJ1-2; D unclear. This CDR3 is built from 14 residues. Trimming removed 11 bases from V and 1 base from J, with 17 bases in between. Per germline, CDR1 SGHAT and CDR2 FQNNGV. Here the CDR3 DNA reads TGTGCCGGACTCGCCAGACACCATAACTATGGCTACACCTTC. It is translated as CAGLARHHNYGYTF.